The 21 T cell receptor beta chains given below trace back to one sample, sequenced in a study of blood T cells in healthy people across ages. Primers used in a second PCR of roughly 6 to 12 cycles were a sample-barcoded 5' primer and a J-beta primer mix. MiXCR, run by TCRdb on the 5' RACE reads, gives a single entry per CDR3 protein. The profile shows 1.5 million to 2 million distinct CDR3 sequences, 39% of them singletons. The sequenced sample was blood. The receptors come from a human donor in good health.

V and J are TRBV12-3 or TRBV12-4 and TRBJ2-7; tentatively, D is TRBD2 (6 bases). V lost 1 base, J lost 5 bases, and 15 bases lay in between. The CDR3 has 15 residues. The CDR3 bases are TGTGCCAGCAGTTTAGGCAGGGAGGCGTCGGACGAGCAGTACTTC. As protein: CASSLGREASDEQYF.

This clonotype has a handful of counts. The chain employs TRBV11-3 and TRBJ2-5; 8 nucleotides align to TRBD2. Trimming took 6 bases from V and 1 from J; bases not matched to a gene: 16. Germline CDR1 is SGHNT and CDR2 is YENEEA. The CDR3 is 18 amino acids. The DNA of the CDR3 is TGTGCCAGCAGACCTGGTCAGGCGGGGGGCGAGGTCCAAGAGACCCAGTACTTC. This sequence encodes CASRPGQAGGEVQETQYF.

This clonotype was counted a few times. The chain has TRBV6-5 and TRBJ2-7; possibly TRBD2 for D (5 bases). V lost 6 bases, J lost 3 bases, and 12 bases lay in between. The germline CDR1 and CDR2 sequences are MNHEY and SVGAGI. The CDR3 covers 13 residues. The CDR3 protein is CASSFNGIYEQYF. CDR3 nucleotide sequence: TGTGCCAGCAGCTTTAACGGGATCTACGAGCAGTACTTC.

The chain employs TRBV6-2 or TRBV6-3 and TRBJ2-5, with 8 bases aligning to TRBD2. The CDR3 has 15 residues. Unmatched junction bases numbered 9, after V lost 7 bases and J lost 2 bases. Germline lookup yields CDR1 MNHEY and CDR2 SVGEGT. CDR3 in DNA: TGTGCCAGCACGGGAGGGGAGGATCATCAAGAGACCCAGTACTTC. Residues: CASTGGEDHQETQYF.

This chain links TRBV12-3 or TRBV12-4 with TRBJ2-1, with D possibly being TRBD1 (6 bases). The CDR3 is 15 amino acids. Trimming stripped 6 bases from V and 3 bases from J, with 15 bases between. The CDR3 nucleotides are TGTGCCAGCAGACCTAGAGGACAGAACTACAATGAGCAGTTCTTC. Protein sequence: CASRPRGQNYNEQFF.

The rearrangement uses TRBV18 and TRBJ2-1; D possibly corresponds to TRBD1 (5 bases). Germline CDR1 and CDR2: KGHSH and LQKENI. Trimming cost V 2 bases and J 4 bases, with 18 bases left between them. The CDR3 sequence is 17 residues long. CDR3 residues: CASSPVTGSNLYNEQFF. The CDR3 nucleotides read TGTGCCAGCTCACCAGTTACAGGCTCCAATTTGTACAATGAGCAGTTCTTC.

As regards this clonotype: Mismatch with germline at one junction end may stem from a read error. This chain links TRBV29-1 with TRBJ2-7, with 7 bases identical to TRBD2. The germline V gene has CDR1 SQVTM and CDR2 ANQGSEA. CDR3 size: 14 residues. CDR3 nucleotide sequence: TGCAGCGTTGATCTAACCCGGACGGGAGGAAGTCAGTACTTT. This codes for CSVDLTRTGGSQYF.

The chain recombines TRBV11-2 with TRBJ2-7; D ambiguous. The CDR3 sequence is 14 residues long. V dropped 4 bases and J dropped 2 bases, with 12 bases sitting between them. In germline, CDR1 is SGHAT, CDR2 FQNNGV. CDR3 sequence: CASSSHSVAYEQYF. DNA of the CDR3: TGTGCCAGCAGCTCACACAGTGTAGCCTACGAGCAGTACTTC.

This clonotype was seen only a few times. The gene calls are TRBV9 and TRBJ2-1; 8 nucleotides agree with TRBD2. J gave up 5 bases and V 3 bases, and 4 bases lay outside the gene matches. Germline values: CDR1 SGDLS, CDR2 YYNGEE. The CDR3 totals 14 residues. The CDR3 loop reads CASSALAGHNEQFF. CDR3 bases: TGTGCCAGCAGCGCCTTAGCGGGGCACAATGAGCAGTTCTTC. Looking up the rest from reference TRBV9 and TRBJ2-1 gives the full variable domain: DSGVTQTPKHLITATGQRVTLRCSPRSGDLSVYWYQQSLDQGLQFLIQYYNGEERAKGNILERFSAQQFPDLHSELNLSSLELGDSALYFCASSALAGHNEQFFGPGTRLTVL.

This clonotype was counted between two and nine times. The chain links TRBV29-1 to TRBJ2-7; no reliable D call. The CDR3 loop spans 10 amino acids. V was trimmed by 4 bases and J by 3 bases, leaving 4 bases between them. The V gene's germline CDR1 is SQVTM and CDR2 ANQGSEA. The DNA of the CDR3 is TGCAGCGTTGGGAACTACGAGCAGTACTTC. This encodes CSVGNYEQYF.

This clonotype has only a few counts. The V gene is TRBV7-2, the J gene TRBJ2-5, with D possibly TRBD2 on 5 matching bases. The V gene lost 2 bases and the J gene lost 8 bases, with 9 bases spanning the gap. The CDR3 runs to 12 residues. Per germline, CDR1 SGHTA and CDR2 FQGNSA. The CDR3 sequence: CASSLLRGTQYF. In DNA form, the CDR3 reads TGTGCCAGCAGCTTACTCCGGGGAACCCAGTACTTC.

The chain links TRBV28 to TRBJ1-6; D ambiguous. The CDR3 length is 13 residues. Germline V CDR1 and CDR2: MDHEN, SYDVKM. Between the trimmed V and J ends, which lost 1 base and 9 bases, there was a span of 7 bases. Here the CDR3 reads CASSLFRTSPLHF. Here the CDR3 DNA reads TGTGCCAGCAGTTTATTCAGGACTTCACCCCTCCACTTT.

The V gene is TRBV6-1, the J gene TRBJ2-3; maybe TRBD2 (7 bases). This CDR3 has 14 residues. With 7 bases removed from V and 3 bases from J, the gap between germline ends came to 14 bases. Per the germline V gene, CDR1 is MNHNS and CDR2 is SASEGT. CDR3 sequence (DNA): TGTGCCAGCACTGGGGGGGGGCCGACAGATACGCAGTATTTT. Translated: CASTGGGPTDTQYF.

This rearrangement joins TRBV12-3 or TRBV12-4 to TRBJ2-1, with 10 bases identical to TRBD2. The length of the CDR3 is 16 residues. J lost 8 bases, V lost 6 bases, and 13 bases had no gene match. This chain's CDR3 is CASRPLAGGPDHEQFF. The CDR3 DNA sequence: TGTGCCAGCAGGCCCTTAGCGGGGGGCCCAGATCATGAGCAGTTCTTC.

CDR3 bases: TGTGCCAGCAGTTACAGCGGGAGGAACGGAAACACCATATATTTT. Translation: CASSYSGRNGNTIYF. This chain uses TRBV6-6 with TRBJ1-3; D uncertain. The CDR3 has 15 residues. Trimming took 2 bases from V and 4 from J, leaving 12 bases between them. From germline, CDR1 is MNHNY and CDR2 SVGAGI (reference sequence).

The chain links TRBV10-3 to TRBJ2-1; 12 bases line up with TRBD1. The CDR3 extends over 15 amino acids. The germline CDR1 and CDR2 sequences are ENHRY and SYGVKD. Germline trimming cut 4 bases from V and 9 bases from J; bases unmatched to any gene: 7. The chain's CDR3 is CAISAGDRGQGEQFF. The CDR3 DNA is TGTGCCATCAGTGCAGGGGACAGGGGGCAAGGTGAGCAGTTCTTC.

This clonotype was recorded at least ten times. The chain joins TRBV4-2 to TRBJ2-5; 8 bases align to TRBD2. The CDR3 has 17 residues. Trimming took 4 bases from V and 1 from J; bases not matched to a gene: 11. From germline, CDR1 is LGHNA and CDR2 YNFKEQ. The DNA for the CDR3 is TGTGCCAGCAGCCTGAGTCAACCGGGAGGGGCCCAAGAGACCCAGTACTTC. Encoded protein: CASSLSQPGGAQETQYF.

CDR3 nucleotide sequence: TGCAGCGTTGAATCGGCTAAGACCTACGAGCAGTACTTC. As protein: CSVESAKTYEQYF. The chain carries TRBV29-1 and TRBJ2-7; unclear D gene. Between the trimmed V and J ends, which lost 2 bases and 2 bases, there was a span of 10 bases. The CDR3 has 13 amino acids. CDR1 and CDR2 (germline): SQVTM, ANQGSEA.

DNA of the CDR3: TGCAGCGTCGTTACAGGAGAAGCTTTCTTT. This translates into CSVVTGEAFF. This chain uses TRBV29-1 with TRBJ1-1; the D gene is possibly TRBD1 (5 bases). The CDR3 extends over 10 amino acids. Trimming pared 6 bases from V and 8 bases from J, leaving 10 bases between. Germline values: CDR1 SQVTM, CDR2 ANQGSEA.

The V call is TRBV10-3, the J call TRBJ1-5, with D perhaps TRBD1 (6 bases). The germline CDR1 and CDR2 sequences are ENHRY and SYGVKD. Trimming took off 10 bases at V and 7 bases at J, with 17 bases between the two ends. The CDR3 is made up of 13 amino acids. CDR3 region: CATSLRGDQPQHF. CDR3 DNA sequence: TGTGCCACCTCCCTCAGGGGTGACCAGCCCCAGCATTTT.

CDR3 in amino acids: CASSPMARSSGQYF. CDR3 DNA: TGTGCCAGCAGTCCCATGGCCCGATCGAGTGGGCAGTACTTC. The V and J genes are TRBV6-5 and TRBJ2-7; no reliable D call. The V gene's germline CDR1 is MNHEY and CDR2 SVGAGI. This CDR3 spans 14 amino acids. V lost 5 bases and J 9 bases, leaving 20 bases between the germline ends.